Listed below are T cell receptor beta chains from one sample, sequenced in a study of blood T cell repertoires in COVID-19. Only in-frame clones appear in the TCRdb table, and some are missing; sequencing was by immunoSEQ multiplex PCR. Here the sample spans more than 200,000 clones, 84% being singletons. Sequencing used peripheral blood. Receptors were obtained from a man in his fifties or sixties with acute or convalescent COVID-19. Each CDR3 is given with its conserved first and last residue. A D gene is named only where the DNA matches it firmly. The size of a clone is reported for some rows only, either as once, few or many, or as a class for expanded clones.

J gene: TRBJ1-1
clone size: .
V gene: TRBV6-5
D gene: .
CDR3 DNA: TGTGCCAGCAGTTACGGGGGGGGCGCCTTGAACACTGAAGCTTTCTTT
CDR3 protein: CASSYGGGALNTEAFF

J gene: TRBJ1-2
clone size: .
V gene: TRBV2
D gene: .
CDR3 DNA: TGTGCCAGCGGGGGAGGGTTTGGCTACACCTTC
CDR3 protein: CASGGGFGYTF

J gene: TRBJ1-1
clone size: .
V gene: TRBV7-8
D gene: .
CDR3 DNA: TGTGCCAGCACCCTAACCTCATCGAACACTGAAGCTTTCTTT
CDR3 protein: CASTLTSSNTEAFF

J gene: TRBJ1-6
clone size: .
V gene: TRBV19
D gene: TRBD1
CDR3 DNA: TGTGCCAGTAGTATTACAGGGGACTCACCCCTCCACTTT
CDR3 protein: CASSITGDSPLHF

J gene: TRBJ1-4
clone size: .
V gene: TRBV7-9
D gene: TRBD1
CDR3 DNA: TGTGCCAGCAGCTTATTCCGGGACAGGGGGACTGAAAAACTGTTTTTT
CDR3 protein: CASSLFRDRGTEKLFF

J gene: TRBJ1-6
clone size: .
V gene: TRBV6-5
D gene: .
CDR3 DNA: TGTGCCAGCTTGACAGGTTATAATTCACCCCTCCACTTT
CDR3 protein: CASLTGYNSPLHF

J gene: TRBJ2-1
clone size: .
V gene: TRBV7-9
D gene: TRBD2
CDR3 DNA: TGTGCCAGCAGCTTACCGTGGACTAGCGGACAGACAAATGAGCAGTTCTTC
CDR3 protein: CASSLPWTSGQTNEQFF

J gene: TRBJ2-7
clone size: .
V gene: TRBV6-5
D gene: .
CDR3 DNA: TGTGCCAGCACACAACGGGGGTCAAGGATCGAGCAGTACTTC
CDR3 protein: CASTQRGSRIEQYF

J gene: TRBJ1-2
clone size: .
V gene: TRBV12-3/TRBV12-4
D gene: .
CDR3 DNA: TGTGCCAGCAGACGTGCGTTGGACTATGGCTACACCTTC
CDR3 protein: CASRRALDYGYTF

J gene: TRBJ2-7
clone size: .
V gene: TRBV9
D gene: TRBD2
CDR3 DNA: TGTGCCAGCAGCGTAGGATCGGTAGCGGGGGGAACTGTCTCCGAGCAGTACTTC
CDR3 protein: CASSVGSVAGGTVSEQYF

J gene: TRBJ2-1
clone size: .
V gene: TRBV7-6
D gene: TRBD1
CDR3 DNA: TGTGCCAGCAGCTCCGGGACAGGGGGCCGAAATGAGCAGTTCTTC
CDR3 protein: CASSSGTGGRNEQFF

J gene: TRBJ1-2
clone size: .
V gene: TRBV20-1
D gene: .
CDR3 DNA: TGCAGTGCTAGGCCCGGTTATGGCTACACCTTC
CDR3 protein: CSARPGYGYTF

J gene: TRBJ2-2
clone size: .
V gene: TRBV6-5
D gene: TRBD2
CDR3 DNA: TGTGCCAGCAGTTCAGGACTAGCGGGGGGGCCCGGGGAGCTGTTTTTT
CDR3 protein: CASSSGLAGGPGELFF

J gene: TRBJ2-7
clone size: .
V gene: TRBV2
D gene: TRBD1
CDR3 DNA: TGTGCCAGCAGGCAGGGGGACTCCTACGAGCAGTACTTC
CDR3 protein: CASRQGDSYEQYF

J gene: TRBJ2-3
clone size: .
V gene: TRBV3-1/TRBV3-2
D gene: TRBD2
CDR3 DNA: TGTGCCAGCAGCCCTATCGGACTAGCGGGGGGGCCTACAGATACGCAGTATTTT
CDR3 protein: CASSPIGLAGGPTDTQYF

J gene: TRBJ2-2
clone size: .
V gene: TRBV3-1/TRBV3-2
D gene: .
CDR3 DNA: TGTGCCAGCAGTCTTGGGCACTCGAACACCGGGGAGCTGTTTTTT
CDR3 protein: CASSLGHSNTGELFF

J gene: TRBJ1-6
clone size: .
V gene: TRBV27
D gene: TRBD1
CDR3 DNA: TGTGCCAGCAGTTTATGGGGGACAGCGAATTCACCCCTCCACTTT
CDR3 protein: CASSLWGTANSPLHF

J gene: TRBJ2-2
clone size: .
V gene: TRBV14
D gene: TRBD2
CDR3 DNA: TGTGCCAGCAGCCAAGAAGGGAGGGTCACCGGGGAGCTGTTTTTT
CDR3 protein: CASSQEGRVTGELFF

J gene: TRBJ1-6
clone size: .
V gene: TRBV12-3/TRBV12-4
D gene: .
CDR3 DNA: TGTGCCAGCAGCCCCTTCGAGTCACCCCTCCACTTT
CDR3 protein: CASSPFESPLHF

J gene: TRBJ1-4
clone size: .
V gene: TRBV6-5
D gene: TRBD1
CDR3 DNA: TGTGCCAGCAGTTTAACACAGGGGGTGGGTGAAAAACTGTTTTTT
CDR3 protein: CASSLTQGVGEKLFF

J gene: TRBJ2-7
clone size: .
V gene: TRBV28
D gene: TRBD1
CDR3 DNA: TGTGCCAGCAGTTCTGACAGGGTGCGATTAAGGTCCTACGAGCAGTACTTC
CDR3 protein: CASSSDRVRLRSYEQYF

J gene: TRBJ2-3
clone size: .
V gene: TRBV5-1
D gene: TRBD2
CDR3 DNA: TGCGCCAGCAGGTTAGCGGGGGGGAGCACAGATACGCAGTATTTT
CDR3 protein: CASRLAGGSTDTQYF

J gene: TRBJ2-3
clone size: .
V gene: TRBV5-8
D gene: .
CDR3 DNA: TGTGCCAGCAGCTTGGTTGACAGAAGCACAGATACGCAGTATTTT
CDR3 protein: CASSLVDRSTDTQYF

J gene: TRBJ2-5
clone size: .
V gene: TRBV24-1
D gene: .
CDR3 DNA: TGTGCCACCAGTGATCAATACCAAGAGACCCAGTACTTC
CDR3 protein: CATSDQYQETQYF

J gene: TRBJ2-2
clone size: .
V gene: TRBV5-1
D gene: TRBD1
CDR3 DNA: TGCGCCAGCAGACTGGGACAGGGGACCACCGGGGAGCTGTTTTTT
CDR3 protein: CASRLGQGTTGELFF

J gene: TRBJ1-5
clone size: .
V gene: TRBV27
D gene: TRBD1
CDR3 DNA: TGTGCCAGCAGCCCGGGATGGGGACAGGGGGCAAGCGGCAATCAGCCCCAGCATTTT
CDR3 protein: CASSPGWGQGASGNQPQHF

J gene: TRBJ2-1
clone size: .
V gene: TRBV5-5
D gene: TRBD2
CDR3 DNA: TGTGCCAGCAGCTTGAAAACCGGGACTAGCGCCACTTTGGGCAATGAGCAGTTCTTC
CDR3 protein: CASSLKTGTSATLGNEQFF

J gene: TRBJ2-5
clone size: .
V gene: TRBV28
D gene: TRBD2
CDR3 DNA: TGTGCCAGCACCTTACCCGGGGGGGAGACCCAGTACTTC
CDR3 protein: CASTLPGGETQYF

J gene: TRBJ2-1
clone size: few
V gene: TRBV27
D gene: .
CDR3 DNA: TGTGCCAGCAGTTTACGGGCCGCGGGGTACTACAATGAGCAGTTCTTC
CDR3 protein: CASSLRAAGYYNEQFF

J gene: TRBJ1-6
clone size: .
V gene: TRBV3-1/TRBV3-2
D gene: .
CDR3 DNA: TGTGCCAGCAGCCCACTATTGAATGGGGCTTCACCCCTCCACTTT
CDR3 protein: CASSPLLNGASPLHF

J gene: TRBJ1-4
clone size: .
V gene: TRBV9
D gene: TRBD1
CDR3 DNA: TGTGCCAGCAGCGTACGGACAGGGTTTAATGAAAAACTGTTTTTT
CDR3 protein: CASSVRTGFNEKLFF

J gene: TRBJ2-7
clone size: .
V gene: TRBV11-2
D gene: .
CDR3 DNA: TGTGCCAGCAGGCGACTGGGGGGGCCCTACGAGCAGTACTTC
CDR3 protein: CASRRLGGPYEQYF

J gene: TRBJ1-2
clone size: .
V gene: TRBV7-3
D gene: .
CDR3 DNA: TGTGCCAGCAGTGACGAGGACAGCCTCTATGGCTACACCTTC
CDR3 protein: CASSDEDSLYGYTF

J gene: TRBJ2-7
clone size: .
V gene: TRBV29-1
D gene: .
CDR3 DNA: TGCAGCGTTGCAGGGTTCGACGAGCAGTACTTC
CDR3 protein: CSVAGFDEQYF

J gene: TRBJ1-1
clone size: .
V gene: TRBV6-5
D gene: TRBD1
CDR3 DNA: TGTGCCAGCAGTTACGGGGACAGGAGGAACACTGAAGCTTTCTTT
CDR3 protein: CASSYGDRRNTEAFF

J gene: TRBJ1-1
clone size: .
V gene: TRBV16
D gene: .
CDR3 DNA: TGTGCCAGCAGCCTCCCCTTCGCGGGGAACACTGAAGCTTTCTTT
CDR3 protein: CASSLPFAGNTEAFF

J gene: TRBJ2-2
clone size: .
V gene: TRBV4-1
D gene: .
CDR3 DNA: TGCGCCAGCAGCTACGAGGTGGCCGGGGAGCTGTTTTTT
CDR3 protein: CASSYEVAGELFF

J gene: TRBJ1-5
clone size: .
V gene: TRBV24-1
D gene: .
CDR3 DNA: TGTGCCACCAGTGATTCTTCTCACGCGAAGGGGAATCAGCCCCAGCATTTT
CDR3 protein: CATSDSSHAKGNQPQHF

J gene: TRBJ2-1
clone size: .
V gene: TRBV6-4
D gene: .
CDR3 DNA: TGTGCCAGCAGTGACTCTTGGCCCAATGAGCAGTTCTTC
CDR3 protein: CASSDSWPNEQFF

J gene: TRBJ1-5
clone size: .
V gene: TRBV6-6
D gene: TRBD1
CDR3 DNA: TGTGCCAGCAGTTACTCGAGGGGGCCTTTCAATCAGCCCCAGCATTTT
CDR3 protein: CASSYSRGPFNQPQHF

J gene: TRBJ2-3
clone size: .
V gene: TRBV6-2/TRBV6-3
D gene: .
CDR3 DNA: TGTGCCAGCAGTTCTCGTGGGATTACAGGTTACACAGATACGCAGTATTTT
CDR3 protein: CASSSRGITGYTDTQYF

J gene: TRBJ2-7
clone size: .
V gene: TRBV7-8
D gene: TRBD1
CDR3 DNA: TGTGCCAGCAGCCAGGACAGGGTGGGGGCCGAACGGCTTTACGAGCAGTACTTC
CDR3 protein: CASSQDRVGAERLYEQYF